The present T cell receptor beta chain was sequenced within a study of cytomegalovirus exposure and HLA in healthy donors. V gave up 6 bases and J gave up 2 bases; unmatched junction bases: 5. The germline V gene encodes CDR1 MDHEN and CDR2 SYDVKM. The CDR3 length is 15 residues. Data came from immunoSEQ multiplex PCR; TCRdb stores just in-frame clones and leaves some out. The sample holds 250,000 or so clones; about 90% are singletons and the top ten take around 12%. The study's findings and limits: That first-cohort TCR clusters tended to co-occur in the 120 or so validation repertoires was found in a later analysis. Confirmation was obtained in vitro that three CMV-associated chains are specific for CMV antigens. Listed as cytomegalovirus-associated were roughly 180 TCR beta chains. Cytomegalovirus status was reportedly diagnosed by the classifier with high specificity and sensitivity.

On this clone itself: Its antigen is not known.

The sample was PBMCs. The clonotype was recovered from a man younger than 35 in good health and CMV-seropositive. The rearrangement uses TRBV28 and TRBJ2-7; 12 bases match TRBD2. In DNA form, the CDR3 reads TGTGCCAGCAGCCTACGGACTAGCGGGACCTACGAGCAGTACTTC. Protein: CASSLRTSGTYEQYF.